These 13 T cell receptor beta chains were sequenced from one sample in a study of blood T cell repertoires in COVID-19. Using immunoSEQ multiplex PCR, the repertoire was profiled, and TCRdb retains in-frame clones only, with some absent. The sample holds roughly 63,000 clones, around 80% seen once. Sequences were obtained from peripheral blood. The receptor source for this set is a human donor in a cohort sampled during active COVID-19.

V gene TRBV29-1 combines with J gene TRBJ1-2; 7 nucleotides align to TRBD1. V shed 3 bases, J shed 5 bases, and the junction held 9 bases outside the gene matches. CDR1 SQVTM and CDR2 ANQGSEA come from the germline V gene. The CDR3 is 14 residues long. The CDR3, as DNA: TGCAGCGTTGAGTCGGAGGGGGCCCCTTATGGCTACACCTTC. It encodes CSVESEGAPYGYTF. The whole variable domain, remainder taken from reference TRBV29-1 and TRBJ1-2, is SAVISQKPSRDICQRGTSLTIQCQVDSQVTMMFWYRQQPGQSLTLIATANQGSEATYESGFVIDKFPISRPNLTFSTLTVSNMSPEDSSIYLCSVESEGAPYGYTFGSGTRLTVV.

This rearrangement joins TRBV20-1 to TRBJ1-6; D remains unclear. Germline assignment: CDR1 DFQATT and CDR2 SNEGSKA (reference sequence). Deletions cut 3 bases from V and 7 bases from J, with 13 bases between. The CDR3 spans 14 residues. CDR3 sequence: CSASSGLTNSPLHF. DNA for the CDR3: TGCAGTGCTAGTTCCGGACTGACAAATTCACCCCTCCACTTT.

This rearrangement joins TRBV28 to TRBJ2-3; D might be TRBD2 (6 bases). From germline, CDR1 is MDHEN and CDR2 SYDVKM. Trimming took off 4 bases at V and 2 bases at J, with 19 bases between the two ends. This CDR3 has 17 amino acids. DNA of the CDR3: TGTGCCAGCAGTTCCCCCCTGGGTTTGCGGGACACAGATACGCAGTATTTT. This encodes CASSSPLGLRDTDTQYF. Looking up the rest from reference TRBV28 and TRBJ2-3 gives the full variable domain: DVKVTQSSRYLVKRTGEKVFLECVQDMDHENMFWYRQDPGLGLRLIYFSYDVKMKEKGDIPEGYSVSREKKERFSLILESASTNQTSMYLCASSSPLGLRDTDTQYFGPGTRLTVL.

This rearrangement joins TRBV14 to TRBJ2-7; possible D gene TRBD2, 6 bases. Germline V lookup: CDR1 SGHDN, CDR2 FVKESK. Trimming stripped 1 base from V and 7 bases from J, with 14 bases between. The CDR3 has 14 residues. This CDR3 is CASSQVGTLQEQYF. CDR3 DNA sequence: TGTGCCAGCAGCCAAGTGGGGACTCTTCAGGAGCAGTACTTC.

This sequence joins TRBV27 and TRBJ1-2; TRBD1 agrees at 7 bases. Germline lookup yields CDR1 MNHEY and CDR2 SMNVEV (reference sequence). V trimming: 2 bases; J trimming: 4 bases; junction bases outside the gene matches: 7. The CDR3 consists of 15 residues. The CDR3 sequence is CASSLRGGDGYGYTF. CDR3 coding DNA: TGTGCCAGCAGTTTACGAGGGGGCGATGGCTATGGCTACACCTTC.

The V call is TRBV10-3, the J call TRBJ2-5; 10 nucleotides agree with TRBD1. Germline values: CDR1 ENHRY, CDR2 SYGVKD. This CDR3 spans 15 amino acids. After removal of 9 bases from V and 2 bases from J, the junction contained 9 bases not matched to a gene. CDR3 protein: CAMGDGTGVQETQYF. DNA of the CDR3: TGTGCCATGGGGGACGGGACAGGGGTACAAGAGACCCAGTACTTC.

The DNA of the CDR3 is TGTGCCTGGGGGGGCCTCGGCGGGAACTACGAGCAGTACTTC. It specifies CAWGGLGGNYEQYF. The rearrangement joins TRBV30 to TRBJ2-7; D is possibly TRBD1 or TRBD2 (6 bases each). V was pared by 5 bases and J by 3 bases, with 17 bases between. CDR1 and CDR2 (germline): GTSNPN, SVGIG (reference sequence). This CDR3 region has 14 residues. Using reference TRBV30 and TRBJ2-7 for the parts outside the CDR3, the full variable domain is SQTIHQWPATLVQPVGSPLSLECTVEGTSNPNLYWYRQAAGRGLQLLFYSVGIGQISSEVPQNLSASRPQDRQFILSSKKLLLSDSGFYLCAWGGLGGNYEQYFGPGTRLTVT.

The chain is built from TRBV7-2 and TRBJ2-7; D perhaps matches TRBD1 (6 bases). This CDR3 contains 15 residues. Germline V gene sequence: CDR1 SGHTA, CDR2 FQGNSA. The V end was cut by 4 bases, the J end by 3 bases, with 16 bases between. CDR3 residues: CASSSTQYRVYEQYF. The CDR3 region has the DNA TGTGCCAGCAGCTCTACCCAATACAGGGTCTACGAGCAGTACTTC.

This sequence joins TRBV11-3 and TRBJ2-3; a weak D match, TRBD2 (5 bases). The V gene's germline CDR1 is SGHNT and CDR2 YENEEA. V gave up 1 base and J gave up 7 bases, with 12 bases separating them. The CDR3 covers 14 residues. CDR3 coding DNA: TGTGCCAGCAGCTTAGCCGCGACTATTAATACGCAGTATTTT. Protein product: CASSLAATINTQYF.

In its sample, this clone was seen a few times. The J gene is TRBJ1-3, the V gene TRBV30; D call uncertain. This CDR3 contains 14 residues. The germline V gene has CDR1 GTSNPN and CDR2 SVGIG (reference sequence). V gave up 6 bases and J gave up 0 bases, with 12 bases separating them. The DNA of the CDR3 is TGTGCCTGCCAGGCGATGCTCTCTGGAAACACCATATATTTT. It is translated as CACQAMLSGNTIYF.

This sequence joins TRBV24-1 and TRBJ1-5; TRBD1 aligns across 9 bases. The CDR3 covers 15 residues. J lost 7 bases, V lost 4 bases, and 7 bases had no gene match. Germline lookup yields CDR1 KGHDR and CDR2 SFDVKD. This CDR3 reads CATSEKQGAGQPQHF. CDR3 in DNA: TGTGCCACCAGTGAAAAACAGGGGGCAGGACAGCCCCAGCATTTT.

The genes are TRBV28 and TRBJ1-2; the D gene is possibly TRBD1 (5 bases). The V gene lost 6 bases and the J gene lost 3 bases, with 11 bases spanning the gap. The CDR3 loop spans 13 amino acids. Germline CDR1 reads MDHEN; CDR2 reads SYDVKM. CDR3 coding DNA: TGTGCCAGCAGACCATCGGGGGACTATGGCTACACCTTC. It yields the protein CASRPSGDYGYTF.

The V call is TRBV10-2, the J call TRBJ2-1, with D possibly matching TRBD1 (5 bases). CDR3 size: 17 residues. Germline V gives CDR1 WSHSY, CDR2 SAAADI. Trimming took 6 bases from V and 2 from J, leaving 20 bases between them. CDR3 amino acids: CASRPMGSMGPYNEQFF. DNA of the CDR3: TGCGCCAGCAGACCTATGGGCTCCATGGGGCCCTACAATGAGCAGTTCTTC.